This T cell receptor (beta chain) was identified in a study of Ad26.COV2.S vaccination and SARS-CoV-2 variants. Looking at the study overall: Donor allocation was to the COV1001 Ad26.COV2.S trial arm. Once, or twice with 56 days between doses, Ad26.COV2.S was given intramuscularly. The study, taken as a whole, reports: Placebo recipients and vaccine recipients were similar in non-spike TCR breadth.

CDR1 SGHTS and CDR2 YDEGEE come from the germline V gene. The CDR3 sequence is 17 residues long. J gave up 1 base and V 4 bases, and 10 bases lay outside the gene matches. Profiled with immunoSEQ multiplex PCR; TCRdb holds only in-frame clones, not every one. Of about 320,000 clones listed, 85% to 90% are singletons. Regarding this clone: The antigen is not known.

Documented treatment: around 19 received Ad26.COV2.S at low or high dose, single or two shots; 5 received placebo; per-sample allocation not given. Sampling was done on day 63 after the first vaccine or placebo injection. An 18-55-year-old adult in Boston served as donor. The chain joins TRBV5-8 to TRBJ1-5; 8 positions match TRBD1. The TCR sequence derives from a person aged 18-60 years who received the Ad26.COV2.S COVID-19 vaccine or a placebo. The material was peripheral blood, obtained in a trial of Ad26.COV2.S vaccine versus placebo. In DNA, the CDR3 is TGTGCCAGCAGCCAGGACAGGGTAGGGCGCAGCAATCAGCCCCAGCATTTT. This translates into CASSQDRVGRSNQPQHF.